The entry below gives a single T cell receptor (beta chain) sequence along with its context. Its antigen is undetermined. The assay that was used to sequence DNA from cultured CD4+ T cells was the Oncomine TCR Beta short-read assay. From the PCR reads, TCRdb called clonotypes with MiXCR, one entry per CDR3 protein. The sample carries 15,000 to 20,000 distinct CDR3 sequences, roughly half recorded once. Germline CDR1 reads DFQATT; CDR2 reads SNEGSKA (reference sequence). The CDR3 spans 18 residues. Trimming at V came to 0 bases and at J to 0 bases, leaving 9 bases not matched to a gene. The data were taken from a study of vaccination and CD4 T cells after COVID-19. Treatment specified: approximately nine-day PBMC culture with coronavirus spike peptide pools or control peptides (ViraFEST assay). Expanded clonotypes were found by TCR sequencing after peptide-pool stimulation (ViraFEST).

The TCR was taken from a human donor who had recovered from COVID-19. This rearrangement joins TRBV20-1 to TRBJ2-3, with TRBD1 identical over 10 bases. The sequenced sample was CD4+ T cells from blood, cultured in vitro. Here the CDR3 reads CSARDKSGTGDSTDTQYF. As DNA, the CDR3 is TGCAGTGCTAGAGATAAATCCGGGACAGGGGACAGCACAGATACGCAGTATTTT.